This T cell receptor (beta chain) was captured by sequencing in a study of CD8+CD57+ T cells in acquired aplastic anemia. Study details: An average of approximately 3.2 ug of DNA was obtained from sorted CD4+ and CD8+ cells. Study-level points and caveats: Patients and healthy controls showed no significant CD8+ Simpson's diversity difference.

Using genomic DNA as the template, TCR beta VDJ and CDR3 profiling was carried out. TCRdb itself ran the reads through MiXCR, one entry per CDR3 protein. The sample includes hundreds of thousands of distinct CDR3 sequences, roughly 82% of them seen just once. About this clonotype: The antigen remains unidentified. A much larger clone lies one base from this, so it may be a read error.

The CDR3 covers 13 residues. Per the germline V gene, CDR1 is SGDLS and CDR2 is YYNGEE. The V end was cut by 7 bases, the J end by 14 bases, with 24 bases between. Flow cytometry had shown expanded CD8+CD57+ cells in the patients chosen for sequencing. Patients had undergone no therapy by the time their blood was sampled. V gene TRBV9 combines with J gene TRBJ1-1, with D unresolved. Sequenced sample: sorted CD4+, CD8+, or CD8+CD57+ T cells (not recorded which) from PBMCs. The clonotype was recovered from a human donor with aplastic anemia. The CDR3 loop is CASGGAGNTQYFF. The CDR3 bases are TGTGCCAGCGGAGGAGCTGGGAACACTCAGTACTTCTTT.